A selection of T cell receptor beta chains follows, all from one sample in a study of shared T cell receptors in the human thymus. Clones were read by immunoSEQ multiplex PCR, and TCRdb kept only the in-frame ones, dropping some. The sample lists hundreds of thousands of clones, 88% occurring once. These sequences were also reported in another study, on human thymus T cells.

The sample was thymocytes. Every receptor here comes from a boy younger than two with a congenital heart defect. Each CDR3 is given with its conserved first and last residue. The order of the fields is clone size, V gene, J gene, D gene, CDR3 DNA, CDR3 protein. A D gene is named only where the DNA matches it firmly. A clone size is listed for some rows: how often the clone was seen (once, few, many), or a class if it is expanded.

>.|TRBV29-1|TRBJ2-7|TRBD2
TGCAGCGGAGCGGGAGATAGCGAGCAGTACTTC
CSGAGDSEQYF
>.|TRBV4-2|TRBJ1-2|.
TGTGCCAGCAGCCAAGGCCACCCCGCGGGGGCGCATGGCTACACCTTC
CASSQGHPAGAHGYTF
>.|TRBV4-1|TRBJ2-3|TRBD2
TGCGCCAGCAACCGACATACGGGACTAGCGGCCACAGATACGCAGTATTTT
CASNRHTGLAATDTQYF
>few|TRBV7-8|TRBJ2-7|.
TGTGCCAGCAGCTTAGCGGTAGCCACCTACGAGCAGTACTTC
CASSLAVATYEQYF
>.|TRBV4-3|TRBJ2-4|TRBD2
TGCGCCAGCAGCCAAGATCGCGGGGGGGCTCGAGCCAAAAACATTCAGTACTTC
CASSQDRGGARAKNIQYF
>.|TRBV30|TRBJ2-7|TRBD2
TGTGCCTGGAGTACGACACTCCGCGGGGGGGAGCAGTACTTC
CAWSTTLRGGEQYF
>.|TRBV30|TRBJ2-1|TRBD2
TGTGCCTGGAGTGAACGGGAGGGATACAATGAGCAGTTCTTC
CAWSEREGYNEQFF
>.|TRBV5-5|TRBJ1-2|.
TGTGCCAGCAGCTTGTGGAGGGATTGGCACTATGGCTACACCTTC
CASSLWRDWHYGYTF
>.|TRBV10-1|TRBJ2-5|TRBD1
TGCGCCAGCAGTGAGTCGGCGGACAGGGGAAAAGAGACCCAGTACTTC
CASSESADRGKETQYF
>.|TRBV18|TRBJ2-5|TRBD2
TGTGCCAGCCATCCAGGGACTAGCGGGACCAAAGGGGAGACCCAGTACTTC
CASHPGTSGTKGETQYF
>once|TRBV10-2|TRBJ1-2|.
TGCGCCAGCAGCGCGGAATCGGCAACAAACTATGGCTACACCTTC
CASSAESATNYGYTF
>.|TRBV10-2|TRBJ1-3|TRBD1
TGCGCCAGCAAAGGGGACAGGGTTAACGGAAACACCATATATTTT
CASKGDRVNGNTIYF
>.|TRBV5-1|TRBJ2-5|.
TGCGCCAGCAGCTTGGGACGTCCGGAGACGGGGCAAGAGACCCAGTACTTC
CASSLGRPETGQETQYF
>once|TRBV28|TRBJ1-4|TRBD1
TGTGCCAGCAGTTCCCGGGACAGGGGGTGGGGGGAAAAACTGTTTTTT
CASSSRDRGWGEKLFF
>.|TRBV15|TRBJ2-2|.
TGTGCCACCAGCGGGCACCGGGACACGTCCACCGGGGAGCTGTTTTTT
CATSGHRDTSTGELFF
>.|TRBV7-9|TRBJ2-2|.
TGTGCCAGCAGCTTACCAAGGAGTTTAGGCGCCGGGGAGCTGTTTTTT
CASSLPRSLGAGELFF
>.|TRBV7-9|TRBJ1-2|.
TGTGCCAGCAGCCTGCGCTATGGCTACACCTTC
CASSLRYGYTF
>.|TRBV7-9|TRBJ2-7|TRBD2
TGTGCCAGCAGCTTAGCACGGGAGGTCTACGAGCAGTACTTC
CASSLAREVYEQYF
>.|TRBV4-2|TRBJ2-7|TRBD2
TGTGCCAGCAGCCAAGATAAGAAGGGACTAGCGGGAGTCTACGAGCAGTACTTC
CASSQDKKGLAGVYEQYF
>.|TRBV25-1|TRBJ2-3|.
TGTGCCAGCACCCGGCGGGTAACAGATACGCAGTATTTT
CASTRRVTDTQYF
>.|TRBV5-1|TRBJ1-4|TRBD1
TGCGCCAGCAGCTGGAGGCCGGGACAGGGAGCAACTAATGAAAAACTGTTTTTT
CASSWRPGQGATNEKLFF
>.|TRBV29-1|TRBJ2-3|.
TGCAGCGTTGAAGATCGAAAAGCCCACACAGATACGCAGTATTTT
CSVEDRKAHTDTQYF
>.|TRBV4-3|TRBJ2-1|.
TGCGCCAGCAGCCAAGATTCCCCAGGAGGTGAGCAGTTCTTC
CASSQDSPGGEQFF
>.|TRBV18|TRBJ2-1|TRBD2
TGTGCCAGCTCACCCCTTAACATCAGCGGGAGGTATCCCAATGAGCAGTTCTTC
CASSPLNISGRYPNEQFF
>few|TRBV4-1|TRBJ2-7|.
TGCGCCAGCAGCCAGCACAGGGTAGCATCCTACGAGCAGTACTTC
CASSQHRVASYEQYF
>.|TRBV5-5|TRBJ2-7|TRBD1
TGTGCCAGCAGCTTGATGGCAGGGGGATCGAGCGAGCAGTACTTC
CASSLMAGGSSEQYF
>.|TRBV18|TRBJ2-5|.
TGTGCCAGCTCACCACCAGGGGTTCAAGAGACCCAGTACTTC
CASSPPGVQETQYF
>.|TRBV6-1|TRBJ2-1|TRBD2
TGTGCCAGCAGTGAAGACCCTACGACGCAGGGGACTAGCGGGAGGTTAAGGAATGAGCAGTTCTTC
CASSEDPTTQGTSGRLRNEQFF
>.|TRBV19|TRBJ2-1|TRBD2
TGTGCCAGTAGTGCGGGACTAGCGGGAGCAAGTGAGCAGTTCTTC
CASSAGLAGASEQFF